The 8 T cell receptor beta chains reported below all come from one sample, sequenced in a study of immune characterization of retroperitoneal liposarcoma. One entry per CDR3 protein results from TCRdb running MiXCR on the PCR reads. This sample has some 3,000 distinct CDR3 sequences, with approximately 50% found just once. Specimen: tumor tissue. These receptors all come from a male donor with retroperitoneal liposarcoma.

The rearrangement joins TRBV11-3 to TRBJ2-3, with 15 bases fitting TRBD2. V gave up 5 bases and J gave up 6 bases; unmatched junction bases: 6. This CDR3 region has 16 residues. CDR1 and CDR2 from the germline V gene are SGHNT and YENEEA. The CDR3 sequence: CASSKGTSGRQDTQYF. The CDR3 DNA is TGTGCCAGCAGCAAAGGGACTAGCGGGAGGCAGGATACGCAGTATTTT. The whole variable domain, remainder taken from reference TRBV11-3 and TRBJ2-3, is EAGVVQSPRYKIIEKKQPVAFWCNPISGHNTLYWYLQNLGQGPELLIRYENEEAVDDSQLPKDRFSAERLKGVDSTLKIQPAELGDSAVYLCASSKGTSGRQDTQYFGPGTRLTVL.

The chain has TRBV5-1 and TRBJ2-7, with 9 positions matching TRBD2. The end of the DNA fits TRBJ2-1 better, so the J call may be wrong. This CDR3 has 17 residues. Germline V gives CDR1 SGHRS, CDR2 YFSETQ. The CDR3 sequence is CASSLGGRASSPETQFF. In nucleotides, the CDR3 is TGCGCCAGCAGCTTGGGCGGGAGGGCCTCAAGTCCGGAGACCCAGTTCTTC.

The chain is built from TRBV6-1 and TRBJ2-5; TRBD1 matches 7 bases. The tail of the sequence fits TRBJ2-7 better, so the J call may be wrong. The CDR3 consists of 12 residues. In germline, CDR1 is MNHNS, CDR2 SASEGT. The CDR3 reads CASSWDSYEQYF. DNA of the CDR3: TGTGCCAGCAGTTGGGACAGCTACGAGCAGTACTTC.

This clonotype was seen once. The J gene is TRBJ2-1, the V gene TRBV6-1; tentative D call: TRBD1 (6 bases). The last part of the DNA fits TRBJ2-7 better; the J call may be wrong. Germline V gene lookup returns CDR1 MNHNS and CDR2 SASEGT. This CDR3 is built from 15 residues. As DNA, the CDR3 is TGTGCCAGCAGCACCAAGGGGGACGCAGCCTACGAGCAGTACTTC. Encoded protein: CASSTKGDAAYEQYF.

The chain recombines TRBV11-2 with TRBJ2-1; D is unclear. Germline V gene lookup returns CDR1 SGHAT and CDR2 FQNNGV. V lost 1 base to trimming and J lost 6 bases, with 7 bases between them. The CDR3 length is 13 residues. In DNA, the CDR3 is TGTGCCAGCAGCTTAGGGGTTCTCAATGAGCAGTTCTTC. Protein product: CASSLGVLNEQFF.

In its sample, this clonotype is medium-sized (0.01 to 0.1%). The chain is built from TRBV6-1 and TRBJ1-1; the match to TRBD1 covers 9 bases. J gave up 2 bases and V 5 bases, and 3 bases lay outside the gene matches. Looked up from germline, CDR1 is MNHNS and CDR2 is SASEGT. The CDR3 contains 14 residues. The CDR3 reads CASSWGQGNTEAFF. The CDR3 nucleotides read TGTGCCAGCAGTTGGGGACAGGGAAACACTGAAGCTTTCTTT.

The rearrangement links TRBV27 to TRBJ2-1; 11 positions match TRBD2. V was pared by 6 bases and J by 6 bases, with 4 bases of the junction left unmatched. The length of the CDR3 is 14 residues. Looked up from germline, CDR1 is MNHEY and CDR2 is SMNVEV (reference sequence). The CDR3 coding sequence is TGTGCCAGCAGCCTAGCGGGAGGAATCAATGAGCAGTTCTTC. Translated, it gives CASSLAGGINEQFF.

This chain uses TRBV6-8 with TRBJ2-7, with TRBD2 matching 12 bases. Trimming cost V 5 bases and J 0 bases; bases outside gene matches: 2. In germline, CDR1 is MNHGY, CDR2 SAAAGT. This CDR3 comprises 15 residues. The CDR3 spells CASSLTSGSSYEQYF. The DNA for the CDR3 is TGTGCCAGCAGTCTGACTAGCGGGAGCTCCTACGAGCAGTACTTC.